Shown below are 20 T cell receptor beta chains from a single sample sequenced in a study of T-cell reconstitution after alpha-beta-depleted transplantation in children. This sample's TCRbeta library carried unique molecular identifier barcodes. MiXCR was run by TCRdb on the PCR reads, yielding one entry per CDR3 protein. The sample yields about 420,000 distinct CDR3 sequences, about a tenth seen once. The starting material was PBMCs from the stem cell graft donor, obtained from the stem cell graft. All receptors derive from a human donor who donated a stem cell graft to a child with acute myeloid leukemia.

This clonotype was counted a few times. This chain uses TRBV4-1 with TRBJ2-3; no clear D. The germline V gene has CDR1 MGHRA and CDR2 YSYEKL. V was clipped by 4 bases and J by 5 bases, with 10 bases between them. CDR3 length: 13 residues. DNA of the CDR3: TGCGCCAGCAGCCCCCCGATTGGAGATACGCAGTATTTT. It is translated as CASSPPIGDTQYF.

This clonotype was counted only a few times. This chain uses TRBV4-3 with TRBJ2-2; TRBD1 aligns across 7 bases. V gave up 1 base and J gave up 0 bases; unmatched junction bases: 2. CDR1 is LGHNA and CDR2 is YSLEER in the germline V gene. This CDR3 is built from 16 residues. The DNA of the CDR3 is TGCGCCAGCAGCCAAGGACAGGGAGCGAACACCGGGGAGCTGTTTTTT. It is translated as CASSQGQGANTGELFF.

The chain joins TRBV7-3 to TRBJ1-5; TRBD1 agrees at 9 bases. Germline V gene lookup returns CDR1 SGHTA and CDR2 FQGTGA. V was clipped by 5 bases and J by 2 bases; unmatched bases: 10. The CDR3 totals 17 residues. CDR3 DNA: TGTGCCAGCAGCCCGGGACAGGGAAAACGGGGCAATCAGCCCCAGCATTTT. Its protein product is CASSPGQGKRGNQPQHF.

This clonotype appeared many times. The CDR3 DNA is TGTGCCACTATAGCGGAGAACACCGGGGAGCTGTTTTTT. Protein product: CATIAENTGELFF. The chain employs TRBV7-9 and TRBJ2-2; weak D call: TRBD2 (6 bases). This CDR3 region has 13 residues. Germline CDR1 is SEHNR and CDR2 is FQNEAQ (reference sequence). V was cut by 10 bases and J by 1 base, with 10 bases left in between.

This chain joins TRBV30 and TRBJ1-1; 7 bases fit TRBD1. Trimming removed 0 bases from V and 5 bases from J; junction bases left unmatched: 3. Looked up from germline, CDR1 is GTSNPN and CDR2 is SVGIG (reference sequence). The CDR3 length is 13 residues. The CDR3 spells CAWSVQGRTEAFF. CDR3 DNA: TGTGCCTGGAGTGTACAGGGGCGAACTGAAGCTTTCTTT.

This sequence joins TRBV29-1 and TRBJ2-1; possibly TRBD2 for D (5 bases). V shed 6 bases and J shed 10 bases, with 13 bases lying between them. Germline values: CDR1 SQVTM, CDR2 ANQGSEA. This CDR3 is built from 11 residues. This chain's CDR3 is CSVHEPGEQFF. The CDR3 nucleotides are TGCAGCGTCCACGAGCCGGGGGAGCAGTTCTTC.

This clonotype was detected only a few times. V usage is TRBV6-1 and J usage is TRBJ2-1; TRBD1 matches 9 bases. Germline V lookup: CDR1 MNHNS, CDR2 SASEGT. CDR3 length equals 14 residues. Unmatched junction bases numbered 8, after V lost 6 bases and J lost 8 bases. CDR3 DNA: TGTGCCAGCAGGGGACAGGGCAATGGATATGAGCAGTTCTTC. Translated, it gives CASRGQGNGYEQFF.

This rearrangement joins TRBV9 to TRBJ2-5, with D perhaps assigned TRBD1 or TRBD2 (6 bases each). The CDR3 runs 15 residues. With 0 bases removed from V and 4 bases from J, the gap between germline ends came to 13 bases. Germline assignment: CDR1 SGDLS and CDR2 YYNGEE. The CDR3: CASSVAQQGGETQYF. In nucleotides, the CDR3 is TGTGCCAGCAGCGTAGCTCAACAGGGAGGAGAGACCCAGTACTTC.

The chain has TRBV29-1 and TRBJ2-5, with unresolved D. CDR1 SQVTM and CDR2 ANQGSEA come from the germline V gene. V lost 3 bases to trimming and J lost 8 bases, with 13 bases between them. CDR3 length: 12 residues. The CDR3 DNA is TGCAGCGTTGAGCCGCGGCTCCGTACCCAGTACTTC. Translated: CSVEPRLRTQYF.

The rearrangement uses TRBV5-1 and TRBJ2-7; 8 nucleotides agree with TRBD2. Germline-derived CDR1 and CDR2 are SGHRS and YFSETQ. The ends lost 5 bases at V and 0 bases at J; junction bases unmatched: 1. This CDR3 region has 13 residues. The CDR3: CASRREGSYEQYF. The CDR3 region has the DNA TGCGCCAGCAGACGGGAGGGCTCCTACGAGCAGTACTTC. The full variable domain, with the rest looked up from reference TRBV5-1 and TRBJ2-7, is KAGVTQTPRYLIKTRGQQVTLSCSPISGHRSVSWYQQTPGQGLQFLFEYFSETQRNKGNFPGRFSGRQFSNSRSEMNVSTLELGDSALYLCASRREGSYEQYFGPGTRLTVT.

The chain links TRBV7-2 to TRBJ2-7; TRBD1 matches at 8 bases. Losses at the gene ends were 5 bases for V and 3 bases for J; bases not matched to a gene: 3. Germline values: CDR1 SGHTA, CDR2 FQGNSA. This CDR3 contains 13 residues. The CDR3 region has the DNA TGTGCCAGCAGCGCACAGGGGGGCTACGAGCAGTACGTC. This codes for CASSAQGGYEQYV.

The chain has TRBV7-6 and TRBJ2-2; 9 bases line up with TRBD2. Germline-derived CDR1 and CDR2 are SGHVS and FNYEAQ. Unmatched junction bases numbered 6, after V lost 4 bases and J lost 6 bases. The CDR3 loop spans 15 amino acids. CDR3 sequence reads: CASSSLAGVAGELFF. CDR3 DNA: TGTGCCAGCAGCTCGTTAGCGGGGGTAGCCGGGGAGCTGTTTTTT.

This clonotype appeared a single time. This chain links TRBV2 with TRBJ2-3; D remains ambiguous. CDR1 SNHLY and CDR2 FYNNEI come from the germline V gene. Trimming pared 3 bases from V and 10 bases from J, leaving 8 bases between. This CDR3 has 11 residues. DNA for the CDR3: TGTGCCAGCAGTGACCCTTCACCGCAGTATTTT. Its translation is CASSDPSPQYF.

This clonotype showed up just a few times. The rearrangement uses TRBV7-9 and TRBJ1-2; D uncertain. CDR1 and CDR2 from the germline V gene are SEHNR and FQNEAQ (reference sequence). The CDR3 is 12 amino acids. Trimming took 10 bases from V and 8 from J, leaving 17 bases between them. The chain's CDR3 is CAIITSGGGYTF. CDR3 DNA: TGTGCCATCATTACCTCGGGAGGCGGCTACACCTTC.

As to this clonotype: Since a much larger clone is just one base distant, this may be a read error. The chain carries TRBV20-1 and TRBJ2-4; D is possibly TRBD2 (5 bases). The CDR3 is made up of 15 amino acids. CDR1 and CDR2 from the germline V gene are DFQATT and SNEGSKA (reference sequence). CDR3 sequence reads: CSARVRQEGWNSQYF. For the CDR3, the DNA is TGCAGTGCTAGAGTAAGACAAGAGGGTTGGAACAGTCAGTACTTC.

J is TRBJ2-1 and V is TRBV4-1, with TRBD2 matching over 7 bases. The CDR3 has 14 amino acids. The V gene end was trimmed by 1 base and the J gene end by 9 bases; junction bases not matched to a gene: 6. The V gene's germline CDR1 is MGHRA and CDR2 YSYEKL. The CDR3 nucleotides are TGCGCCAGCAGCCAAGGCCGACTAGCTACTGAGCAGTTCTTC. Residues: CASSQGRLATEQFF.

The CDR3 nucleotides are TGTGCCAGCAGTTACACGGGATTTGGGGGGACCCAGTACTTC. Protein product: CASSYTGFGGTQYF. The chain recombines TRBV6-5 with TRBJ2-5; D possibly matches TRBD1 or TRBD2 (5 bases each). There are 14 residues in the CDR3. Germline-derived CDR1 and CDR2 are MNHEY and SVGAGI. V lost 2 bases and J 7 bases, leaving 14 bases between the germline ends.

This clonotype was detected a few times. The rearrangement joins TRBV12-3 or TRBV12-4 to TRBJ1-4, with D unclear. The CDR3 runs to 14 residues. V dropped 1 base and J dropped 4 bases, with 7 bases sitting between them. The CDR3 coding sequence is TGTGCCAGCAGTTTAGTCTCACGTAATGAAAAACTGTTTTTT. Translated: CASSLVSRNEKLFF.

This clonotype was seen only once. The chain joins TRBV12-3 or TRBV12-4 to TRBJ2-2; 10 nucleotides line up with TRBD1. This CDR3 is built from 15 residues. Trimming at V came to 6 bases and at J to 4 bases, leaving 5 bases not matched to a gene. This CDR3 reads CASRIGTGATGELFF. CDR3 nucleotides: TGTGCCAGCAGGATTGGGACAGGGGCCACCGGGGAGCTGTTTTTT.

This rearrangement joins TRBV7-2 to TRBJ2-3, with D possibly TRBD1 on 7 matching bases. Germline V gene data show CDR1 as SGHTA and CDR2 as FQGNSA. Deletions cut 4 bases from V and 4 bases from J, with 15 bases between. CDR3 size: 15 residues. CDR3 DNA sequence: TGTGCCAGCAGCTCAGGGGGGAGTAGAGCAGATACGCAGTATTTT. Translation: CASSSGGSRADTQYF. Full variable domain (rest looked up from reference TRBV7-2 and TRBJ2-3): GAGVSQSPSNKVTEKGKDVELRCDPISGHTALYWYRQSLGQGLEFLIYFQGNSAPDKSGLPSDRFSAERTGGSVSTLTIQRTQQEDSAVYLCASSSGGSRADTQYFGPGTRLTVL.